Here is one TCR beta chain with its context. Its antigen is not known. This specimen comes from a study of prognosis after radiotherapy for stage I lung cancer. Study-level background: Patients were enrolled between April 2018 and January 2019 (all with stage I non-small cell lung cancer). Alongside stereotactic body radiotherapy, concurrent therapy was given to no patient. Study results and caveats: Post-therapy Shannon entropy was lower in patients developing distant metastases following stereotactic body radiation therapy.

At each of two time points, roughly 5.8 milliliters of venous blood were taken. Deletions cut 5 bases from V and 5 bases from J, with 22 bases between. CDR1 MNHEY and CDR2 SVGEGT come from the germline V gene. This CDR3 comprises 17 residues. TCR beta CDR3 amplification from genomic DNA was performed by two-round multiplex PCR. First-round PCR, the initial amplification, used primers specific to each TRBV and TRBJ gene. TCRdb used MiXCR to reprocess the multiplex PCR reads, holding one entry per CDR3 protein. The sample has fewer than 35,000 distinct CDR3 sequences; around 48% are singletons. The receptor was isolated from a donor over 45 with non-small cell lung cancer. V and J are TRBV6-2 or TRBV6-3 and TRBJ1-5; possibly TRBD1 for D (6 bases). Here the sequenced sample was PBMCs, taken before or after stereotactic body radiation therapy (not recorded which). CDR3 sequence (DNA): TGTGCCAGCAGTGAAGCTCTAGGGGGTTTTTTTTATCAGCCCCAGCATTTT. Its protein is CASSEALGGFFYQPQHF.